Only a few counts were recorded for the clone carrying this T cell receptor (beta chain). As yet, its antigen is unknown. These data come from a study of cytotoxic CD8 clonotypes in ibrutinib-treated CLL. Measured with immunoSEQ multiplex PCR; TCRdb has only the in-frame clones, and not every one. The data hold 150,000 to 250,000 clones, with over 55% observed a single time. Regarding the study as a whole: Researchers report that baseline clonality outpaced age-matched healthy donors and tracked circulating CD8+ T-cell counts. Upon ibrutinib response clonality rose, and upon progression it fell back toward baseline.

The sequences come from PBMCs, collected after 24 months of ibrutinib treatment. The sequence derives from a human donor with chronic lymphocytic leukemia.

Written as DNA, the CDR3 is TGTGCCAGCAGCTCCGGGACTCTAAGTATTAATGAGCAGTTCTTC. Translated, it gives CASSSGTLSINEQFF. The V gene is TRBV7-2, the J gene TRBJ2-1; tentatively, D is TRBD2 (6 bases). The CDR3 consists of 15 residues. CDR1 is SGHTA and CDR2 is FQGNSA in the germline V gene. Trimming pared 4 bases from V and 7 bases from J, leaving 17 bases between.